This TCR beta chain comes out of a study of T cells after yellow fever vaccination. This CDR3 is built from 14 residues. Germline lookup yields CDR1 MNHNS and CDR2 SASEGT. V lost 10 bases and J 2 bases, leaving 16 bases between the germline ends. This clonotype was recorded at least ten times. The target antigen is unknown. The study, taken as a whole, reports: Only a small proportion of the clonotypes turned up in both the CD4 and the CD8 compartments, likely arising from convergent recombination.

By 5'RACE template switching, TCR cDNA was produced, with a universal primer site and UMIs added in the process. TCRdb re-called the 5' RACE reads through MiXCR, storing one row per CDR3 protein. The sample includes hundreds of thousands of distinct CDR3 sequences, 6.2% of them seen just once. Sequencing was performed on PBMCs, taken 5 days after the yellow fever booster vaccination. The source is a young man who received the YFV17D yellow fever vaccine. The V and J genes are TRBV6-1 and TRBJ2-3; D may be TRBD2 (7 bases). CDR3 sequence (DNA): TGTGCCATCGCGGGGGCCGGGGCCACAGATACGCAGTATTTT. As protein: CAIAGAGATDTQYF.